This TCR beta chain was recorded in a study of cytomegalovirus exposure and HLA in healthy donors. Study results and limitations: No immune exposure information besides CMV serostatus was available. A later examination showed that TCR association rates differed by HLA locus, with DRB1 most and HLA-C fewest.

As for this clone: Antigen specificity is unknown.

The PCR was carried out with 60 Vbeta primers and 13 Jbeta primers. Sequencing used immunoSEQ multiplex PCR; TCRdb keeps in-frame clones, though not all of them. The sample lists a few hundred thousand clones, 80% occurring once. Sequencing used PBMCs. The source of this sequence is a girl aged 2 to 10 in good health and CMV-seronegative.

In DNA, the CDR3 is TGTGCCAGCATCTACGCCACGCGGGTACTCGCCCCGCATTTT. This codes for CASIYATRVLAPHF. This rearrangement joins TRBV28 to TRBJ1-5; D gene unclear. The ends were cut back, 7 bases at V and 15 bases at J, with 25 bases in the middle. The CDR3 spans 14 residues. Looked up from germline, CDR1 is MDHEN and CDR2 is SYDVKM.